These 24 T cell receptor beta chains share one sample of origin, sequenced in a study of shared clonotypes between healthy human individuals. The method was immunoSEQ multiplex PCR; TCRdb's version includes in-frame clones alone and lacks a portion of them. The sample consists of roughly 1.4 million clones, roughly 98.5% of them appearing once. The sequenced material came from naive CD4+ T cells sorted from blood. Subset specified: CD45RA+ positively selected. The receptors derive from a man under 40 in good health.

The chain uses TRBV28 and TRBJ2-1, with D maybe TRBD2 (6 bases). Germline lookup yields CDR1 MDHEN and CDR2 SYDVKM. Trimming left V 7 bases short and J 6 bases short, with 16 bases between. The CDR3 length is 14 residues. The chain's CDR3 is CASIPPGRTNEQFF. In nucleotides, the CDR3 is TGTGCCAGCATCCCGCCGGGGAGGACCAATGAGCAGTTCTTC. Full variable domain (remainder filled in from reference TRBV28 and TRBJ2-1): DVKVTQSSRYLVKRTGEKVFLECVQDMDHENMFWYRQDPGLGLRLIYFSYDVKMKEKGDIPEGYSVSREKKERFSLILESASTNQTSMYLCASIPPGRTNEQFFGPGTRLTVL.

The chain joins TRBV7-8 to TRBJ2-7; tentative D call: TRBD2 (6 bases). Per the germline V gene, CDR1 is SGHVS and CDR2 is FQNEAQ. Trimming took off 1 base at V and 5 bases at J, with 12 bases between the two ends. The CDR3 runs to 14 residues. The CDR3 DNA is TGTGCCAGCAGCTTAGTCAGAGGGAGGAACGAGCAGTACTTC. Its protein product is CASSLVRGRNEQYF.

The rearrangement joins TRBV5-1 to TRBJ2-7, with TRBD2 identical over 13 bases. Germline-derived CDR1 and CDR2 are SGHRS and YFSETQ. The CDR3 runs to 17 residues. V gave up 4 bases and J gave up 1 base; unmatched junction bases: 8. DNA of the CDR3: TGCGCCAGCAGCCCAACTACTAGCGGGAGGGGATCCTACGAGCAGTACTTC. Amino acid sequence: CASSPTTSGRGSYEQYF.

The V gene is TRBV28, the J gene TRBJ2-7, with D maybe TRBD2 (5 bases). V was clipped by 7 bases and J by 1 base, with 17 bases between them. This CDR3 has 15 amino acids. Germline CDR1 MDHEN, CDR2 SYDVKM. Here the CDR3 DNA reads TGTGCCAGCACCTCGGCCGGACGGACTTCCTACGAGCAGTACTTC. Its translation: CASTSAGRTSYEQYF.

V gene TRBV28 combines with J gene TRBJ2-5; no definite D call. This CDR3 comprises 15 residues. CDR1 is MDHEN, CDR2 SYDVKM, per germline. Trimming took off 5 bases at V and 3 bases at J, with 16 bases between the two ends. The CDR3 DNA sequence: TGTGCCAGCAGTATACCTCGGACCAATAAAGAGACCCAGTACTTC. Translation gives CASSIPRTNKETQYF.

The V call is TRBV9, the J call TRBJ2-7; TRBD1 might be the D (6 bases). This CDR3 comprises 13 residues. Germline assignment: CDR1 SGDLS and CDR2 YYNGEE. With 3 bases removed from V and 4 bases from J, the gap between germline ends came to 11 bases. The DNA for the CDR3 is TGTGCCAGCAGCGGGAAAGGGGGTTACGAGCAGTACTTC. Amino acids: CASSGKGGYEQYF.

V usage is TRBV4-1 and J usage is TRBJ2-1; 7 bases map to TRBD1. The V gene's germline CDR1 is MGHRA and CDR2 YSYEKL. This CDR3 is 16 amino acids long. The V and J ends lost 3 bases and 7 bases, in that order; junction bases with no gene match: 12. The DNA for the CDR3 is TGCGCCAGCAGCCATGAATCGGGACAGAGGTCGAATGAGCAGTTCTTC. Protein sequence: CASSHESGQRSNEQFF.

The chain couples TRBV5-4 to TRBJ1-2, with D possibly matching TRBD1 (6 bases). Germline V gene lookup returns CDR1 SGHNT and CDR2 YYREEE (reference sequence). Trimming took off 4 bases at V and 2 bases at J, with 12 bases between the two ends. CDR3 length equals 14 residues. This chain's CDR3 is CASSPWDKNYGYTF. As DNA, the CDR3 is TGTGCCAGCAGCCCCTGGGACAAGAACTATGGCTACACCTTC. The full variable domain, completed using reference TRBV5-4 and TRBJ1-2, is ETGVTQSPTHLIKTRGQQVTLRCSSQSGHNTVSWYQQALGQGPQFIFQYYREEENGRGNFPPRFSGLQFPNYSSELNVNALELDDSALYLCASSPWDKNYGYTFGSGTRLTVV.

Only a few counts were recorded for this clone. Other DNA sequences in this specimen translate into the identical CDR3. The CDR3 protein is CASSLDNTGELFF. In DNA form, the CDR3 reads TGCGCCAGCAGCTTGGATAACACCGGGGAGCTGTTTTTT. This chain links TRBV5-1 with TRBJ2-2; D ambiguous. This CDR3 is built from 13 residues. In germline, CDR1 is SGHRS, CDR2 YFSETQ. With 0 bases removed from V and 2 bases from J, the gap between germline ends came to 2 bases.

The rearrangement uses TRBV10-3 and TRBJ1-1, with D unclear. Trimming took 6 bases from V and 1 from J, leaving 6 bases between them. This CDR3 region has 12 residues. Germline assignment: CDR1 ENHRY and CDR2 SYGVKD. CDR3 DNA sequence: TGTGCCATCAGACGCGAGAACACTGAAGCTTTCTTT. The encoded protein is CAIRRENTEAFF.

The chain has TRBV6-5 and TRBJ1-3; D is unclear. This CDR3 contains 15 residues. In germline, CDR1 is MNHEY, CDR2 SVGAGI. The germline V and J ends were trimmed by 3 bases and 0 bases, with 9 bases remaining between them. CDR3 in amino acids: CASSYQAYSGNTIYF. In nucleotides, the CDR3 is TGTGCCAGCAGTTATCAGGCGTACTCTGGAAACACCATATATTTT.

The V gene is TRBV5-4, the J gene TRBJ2-1; the D gene is possibly TRBD1 (7 bases). This CDR3 has 15 amino acids. Trimming pared 7 bases from V and 5 bases from J, leaving 19 bases between. From germline, CDR1 is SGHNT and CDR2 YYREEE (reference sequence). CDR3 residues: CASSKGGGQDNEQFF. The CDR3 DNA sequence: TGTGCCAGCTCCAAAGGGGGAGGACAGGACAATGAGCAGTTCTTC.

The J gene is TRBJ2-3, the V gene TRBV5-4; no clear D. Germline CDR1 is SGHNT and CDR2 is YYREEE (reference sequence). V shed 1 base and J shed 4 bases, with 25 bases lying between them. The length of the CDR3 is 19 residues. This CDR3 reads CASSLPGSIGGVGADTQYF. The CDR3, as DNA: TGTGCCAGCAGCTTGCCCGGGTCTATTGGTGGAGTTGGGGCAGATACGCAGTATTTT.

Remarks on this clone: Other DNA variants within this sample encode the same CDR3. V and J are TRBV7-3 and TRBJ1-1; TRBD1 might be the D (5 bases). CDR1 is SGHTA, CDR2 FQGTGA, per germline. Trimming removed 5 bases at V and 2 bases at J, with 9 bases between. This CDR3 has 13 residues. The CDR3 coding sequence is TGTGCCAGCAGCCCCCAGGGAAACACTGAAGCTTTCTTT. This translates into CASSPQGNTEAFF.

The genes are TRBV12-5 and TRBJ2-2; 10 bases align to TRBD1. The CDR3 is 16 amino acids. The V and J ends lost 3 bases and 6 bases, in that order; junction bases with no gene match: 7. Per the germline V gene, CDR1 is LGHNT and CDR2 is FRNRAP. CDR3 nucleotides: TGTGCTAGTGGTTTACTGACAGGGGGCGCCCCCGGGGAGCTGTTTTTT. The encoded protein is CASGLLTGGAPGELFF.

This clone was observed once. CDR3 in DNA: TGTGCCATCCGAAGGAACGGTTTGACTGAAGCTTTCTTT. Its translation is CAIRRNGLTEAFF. This chain joins TRBV10-3 and TRBJ1-1, with D unresolved. Trimming pared 8 bases from V and 5 bases from J, leaving 15 bases between. Germline V gene lookup returns CDR1 ENHRY and CDR2 SYGVKD. The CDR3 consists of 13 residues.

The V gene is TRBV7-9, the J gene TRBJ2-7, with D perhaps given as TRBD1 or TRBD2 (6 bases each). The V gene lost 3 bases and the J gene lost 4 bases, with 10 bases spanning the gap. Germline CDR1 is SEHNR and CDR2 is FQNEAQ (reference sequence). There are 13 residues in the CDR3. CDR3 in amino acids: CASSFRGTYEQYF. The CDR3 nucleotides read TGTGCCAGCAGCTTTAGGGGGACTTACGAGCAGTACTTC.

V usage is TRBV7-2 and J usage is TRBJ2-7; D remains unclear. Trimming stripped 1 base from V and 1 base from J, with 8 bases between. The CDR3 has 14 residues. The germline gives CDR1 SGHTA, CDR2 FQGNSA. CDR3 nucleotides: TGTGCCAGCAGCTTAGTCACCCCATCCTACGAGCAGTACTTC. It is translated as CASSLVTPSYEQYF.

The J gene is TRBJ2-3, the V gene TRBV27; a possible D gene is TRBD2 (5 bases). The CDR3 is 13 residues long. The germline gives CDR1 MNHEY, CDR2 SMNVEV (reference sequence). Trimming took off 10 bases at V and 1 base at J, with 12 bases between the two ends. DNA for the CDR3: TGTGCCACCTCAAAACTAGGCACAGATACGCAGTATTTT. Its protein is CATSKLGTDTQYF.

V is TRBV28 and J is TRBJ1-1, with a tentative D call TRBD1 (6 bases). This CDR3 comprises 15 residues. Germline V gene lookup returns CDR1 MDHEN and CDR2 SYDVKM. The V end was cut by 6 bases, the J end by 0 bases, with 14 bases between. The chain's CDR3 is CASRSKGHLNTEAFF. CDR3 sequence (DNA): TGTGCCAGCAGGAGCAAGGGACACTTGAACACTGAAGCTTTCTTT.

J is TRBJ1-1 and V is TRBV9; D gene ambiguous. CDR1 is SGDLS, CDR2 YYNGEE, per germline. V shed 0 bases and J shed 1 base, with 10 bases lying between them. CDR3 length: 15 residues. The CDR3 region has the DNA TGTGCCAGCAGCGTAGTGGGCAGTACGAACACTGAAGCTTTCTTT. Protein product: CASSVVGSTNTEAFF. The whole variable domain, filled in from reference TRBV9 and TRBJ1-1, reads DSGVTQTPKHLITATGQRVTLRCSPRSGDLSVYWYQQSLDQGLQFLIQYYNGEERAKGNILERFSAQQFPDLHSELNLSSLELGDSALYFCASSVVGSTNTEAFFGQGTRLTVV.

The gene calls are TRBV6-6 and TRBJ2-5; maybe TRBD2 (7 bases). The CDR3 has 16 residues. CDR1 and CDR2 from the germline V gene are MNHNY and SVGAGI (reference sequence). V dropped 6 bases and J dropped 2 bases, with 19 bases sitting between them. The CDR3 nucleotides read TGTGCCAGCAGGCGAGGGGGGGGTCTCCTTCAAGAGACCCAGTACTTC. This codes for CASRRGGGLLQETQYF.

This chain connects TRBV28 to TRBJ2-5, with unresolved D. The germline V gene encodes CDR1 MDHEN and CDR2 SYDVKM. Trimming took 2 bases from V and 0 from J, leaving 19 bases between them. This CDR3 region has 18 residues. In DNA form, the CDR3 reads TGTGCCAGCAGTTTACTTAAAAATTTGGCTACCAACCAAGAGACCCAGTACTTC. This sequence encodes CASSLLKNLATNQETQYF.

This clone was recorded once. The gene calls are TRBV7-9 and TRBJ1-5, with D unclear. Trimming removed 3 bases from V and 8 bases from J, with 8 bases in between. The CDR3 contains 12 residues. The V gene's germline CDR1 is SEHNR and CDR2 FQNEAQ (reference sequence). CDR3: CASSFSGEPQHF. The CDR3 DNA is TGTGCCAGCAGCTTCAGCGGGGAGCCCCAGCATTTT.